This T cell receptor (beta chain) was identified in a study of CD8 T cells in Susac syndrome. cDNA came from roughly 0.53 to 1 ug RNA primed by random hexamers. Using its own MiXCR run on the immunoSEQ multiplex PCR reads, TCRdb lists one record per CDR3 protein. The sample gives more than 100,000 distinct CDR3 sequences, roughly 80% of which show up once; more than 0.5% is in the top ten. The CDR3 runs 10 residues. Germline V gene sequence: CDR1 SGHRS, CDR2 YFSETQ. The V end lost 6 bases, the J end lost 5 bases, and 3 bases lay between the germline ends. The V and J genes are TRBV5-1 and TRBJ1-5, with D unclear. The source is a human donor with multiple sclerosis. Sequences were obtained from CD8+ T cells from PBMCs. DNA for the CDR3: TGCGCCAGCATGGATCAGCCCCAGCATTTT. Its translation is CASMDQPQHF. The whole variable domain, filled in from reference TRBV5-1 and TRBJ1-5, reads KAGVTQTPRYLIKTRGQQVTLSCSPISGHRSVSWYQQTPGQGLQFLFEYFSETQRNKGNFPGRFSGRQFSNSRSEMNVSTLELGDSALYLCASMDQPQHFGDGTRLSIL.